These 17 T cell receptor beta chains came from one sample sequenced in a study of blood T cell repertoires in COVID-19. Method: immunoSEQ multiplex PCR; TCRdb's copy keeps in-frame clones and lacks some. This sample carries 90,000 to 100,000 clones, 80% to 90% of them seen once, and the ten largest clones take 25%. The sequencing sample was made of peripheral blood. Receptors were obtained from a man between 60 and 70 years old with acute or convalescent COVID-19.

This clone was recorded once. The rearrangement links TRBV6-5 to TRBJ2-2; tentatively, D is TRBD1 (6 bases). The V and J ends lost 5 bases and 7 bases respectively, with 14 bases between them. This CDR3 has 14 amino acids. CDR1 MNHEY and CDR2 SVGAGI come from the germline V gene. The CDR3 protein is CASSNTQGIGELFF. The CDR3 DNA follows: TGTGCCAGCAGTAATACACAGGGTATCGGGGAGCTGTTTTTT.

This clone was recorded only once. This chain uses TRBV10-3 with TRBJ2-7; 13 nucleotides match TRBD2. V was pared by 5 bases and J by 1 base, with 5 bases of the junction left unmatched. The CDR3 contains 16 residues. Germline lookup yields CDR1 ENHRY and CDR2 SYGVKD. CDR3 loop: CAISRTSGGFSYEQYF. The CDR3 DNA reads TGTGCCATCAGTAGGACTAGCGGGGGATTTTCCTACGAGCAGTACTTC.

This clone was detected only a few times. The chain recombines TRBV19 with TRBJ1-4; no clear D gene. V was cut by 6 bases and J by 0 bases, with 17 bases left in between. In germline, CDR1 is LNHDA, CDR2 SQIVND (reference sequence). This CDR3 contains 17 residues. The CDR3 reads CASSPRGVGATNEKLFF. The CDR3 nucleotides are TGTGCCAGTAGCCCCCGAGGAGTGGGAGCAACTAATGAAAAACTGTTTTTT.

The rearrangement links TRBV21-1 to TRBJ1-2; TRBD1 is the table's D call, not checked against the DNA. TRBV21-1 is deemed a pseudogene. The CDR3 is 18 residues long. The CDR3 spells CASSKKKGVSGLGFGYTF. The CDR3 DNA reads TGTGCCAGCAGCAAAAAAAAGGGGGTTTCTGGTTTGGGCTTTGGCTACACCTTC.

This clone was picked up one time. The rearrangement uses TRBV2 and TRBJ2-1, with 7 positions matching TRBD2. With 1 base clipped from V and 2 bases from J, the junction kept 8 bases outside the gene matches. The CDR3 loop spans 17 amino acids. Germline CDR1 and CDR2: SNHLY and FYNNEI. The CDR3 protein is CASSEEMGGTTYNEQFF. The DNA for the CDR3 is TGTGCCAGCAGTGAAGAGATGGGGGGGACCACCTACAATGAGCAGTTCTTC.

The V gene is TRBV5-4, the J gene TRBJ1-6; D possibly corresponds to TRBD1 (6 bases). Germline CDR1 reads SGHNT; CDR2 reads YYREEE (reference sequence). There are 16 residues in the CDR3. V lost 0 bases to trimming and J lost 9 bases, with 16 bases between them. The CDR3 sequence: CASSLGVGQQLSPLHF. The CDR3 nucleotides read TGTGCCAGCAGCTTGGGGGTGGGACAACAACTTTCACCCCTCCACTTT.

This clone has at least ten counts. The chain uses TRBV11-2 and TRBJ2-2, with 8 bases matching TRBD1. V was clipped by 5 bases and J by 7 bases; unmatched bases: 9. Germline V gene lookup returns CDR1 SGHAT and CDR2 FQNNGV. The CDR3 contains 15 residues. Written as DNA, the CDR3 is TGTGCCAGCAGCCCCATGACAGGGGATAACGGGGAGCTGTTTTTT. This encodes CASSPMTGDNGELFF.

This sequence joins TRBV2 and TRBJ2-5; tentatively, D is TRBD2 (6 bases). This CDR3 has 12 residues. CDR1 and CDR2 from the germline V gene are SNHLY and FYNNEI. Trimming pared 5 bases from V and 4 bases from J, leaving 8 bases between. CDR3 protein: CASSQGGETQYF. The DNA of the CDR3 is TGTGCCAGCAGTCAGGGAGGAGAGACCCAGTACTTC.

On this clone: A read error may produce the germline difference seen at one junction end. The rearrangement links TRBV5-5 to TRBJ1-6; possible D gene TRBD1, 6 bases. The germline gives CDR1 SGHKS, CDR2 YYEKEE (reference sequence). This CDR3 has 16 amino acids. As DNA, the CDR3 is TGTGCCAGCAGCTTGGCCGGGGGGGCCGGGGGATTCATCTTACAATTT. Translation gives CASSLAGGAGGFILQF. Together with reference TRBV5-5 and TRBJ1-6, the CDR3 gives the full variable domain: DAGVTQSPTHLIKTRGQQVTLRCSPISGHKSVSWYQQVLGQGPQFIFQYYEKEERGRGNFPDRFSARQFPNYSSELNVNALLLGDSALYLCASSLAGGAGGFILQFGNGTRLTVT.

CDR3 nucleotide sequence: TGTGCCTGTCCGAACCCACAGGGCGGGAACACTGAAGCTTTCTTT. Protein: CACPNPQGGNTEAFF. The chain carries TRBV30 and TRBJ1-1, with D maybe TRBD1 (6 bases). The germline gives CDR1 GTSNPN, CDR2 SVGIG (reference sequence). The CDR3 is 15 residues long. Trimming shortened V by 6 bases and J by 1 base, and 18 bases separated the two germline ends. Together with reference TRBV30 and TRBJ1-1, the CDR3 gives the full variable domain: SQTIHQWPATLVQPVGSPLSLECTVEGTSNPNLYWYRQAAGRGLQLLFYSVGIGQISSEVPQNLSASRPQDRQFILSSKKLLLSDSGFYLCACPNPQGGNTEAFFGQGTRLTVV.

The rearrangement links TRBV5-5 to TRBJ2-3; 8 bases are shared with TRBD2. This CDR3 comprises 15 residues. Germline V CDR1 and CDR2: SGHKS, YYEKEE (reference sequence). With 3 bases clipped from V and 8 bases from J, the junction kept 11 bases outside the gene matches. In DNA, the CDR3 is TGTGCCAGCAGCTCGGCCGGGACTAGTGACGGTACGCAGTATTTT. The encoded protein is CASSSAGTSDGTQYF.

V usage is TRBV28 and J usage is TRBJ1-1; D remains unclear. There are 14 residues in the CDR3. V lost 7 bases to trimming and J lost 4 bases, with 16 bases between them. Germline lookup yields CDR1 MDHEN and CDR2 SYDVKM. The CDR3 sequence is CASNERTGVTEAFF. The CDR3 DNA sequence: TGTGCCAGCAACGAGAGGACCGGGGTCACTGAAGCTTTCTTT.

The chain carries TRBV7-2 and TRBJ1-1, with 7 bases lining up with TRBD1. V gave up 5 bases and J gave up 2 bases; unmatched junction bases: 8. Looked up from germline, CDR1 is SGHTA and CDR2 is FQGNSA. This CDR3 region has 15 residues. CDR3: CASSPLQGGNTEAFF. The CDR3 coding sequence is TGTGCCAGCAGCCCCCTCCAGGGGGGAAACACTGAAGCTTTCTTT.

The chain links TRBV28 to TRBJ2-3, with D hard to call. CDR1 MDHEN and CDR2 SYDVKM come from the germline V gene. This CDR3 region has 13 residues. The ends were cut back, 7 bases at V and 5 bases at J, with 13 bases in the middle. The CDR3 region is CASNLPPLDTQYF. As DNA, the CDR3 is TGTGCCAGCAATCTTCCTCCTCTAGATACGCAGTATTTT. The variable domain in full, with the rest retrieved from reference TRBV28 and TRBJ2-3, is DVKVTQSSRYLVKRTGEKVFLECVQDMDHENMFWYRQDPGLGLRLIYFSYDVKMKEKGDIPEGYSVSREKKERFSLILESASTNQTSMYLCASNLPPLDTQYFGPGTRLTVL.

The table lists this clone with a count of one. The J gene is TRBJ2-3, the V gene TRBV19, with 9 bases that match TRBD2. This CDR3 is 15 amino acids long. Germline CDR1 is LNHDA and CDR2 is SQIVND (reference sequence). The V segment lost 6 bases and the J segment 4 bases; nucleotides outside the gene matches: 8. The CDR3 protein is CASRRGLAYADTQYF. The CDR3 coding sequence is TGTGCCAGTAGACGGGGACTAGCCTACGCAGATACGCAGTATTTT.

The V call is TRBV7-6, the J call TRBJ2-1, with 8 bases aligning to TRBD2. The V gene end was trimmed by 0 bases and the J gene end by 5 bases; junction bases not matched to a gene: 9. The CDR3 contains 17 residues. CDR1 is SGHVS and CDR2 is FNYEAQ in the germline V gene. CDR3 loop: CASSLALTGGIDNEQFF. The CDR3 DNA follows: TGTGCCAGCAGCTTAGCGCTGACGGGGGGGATCGACAATGAGCAGTTCTTC.

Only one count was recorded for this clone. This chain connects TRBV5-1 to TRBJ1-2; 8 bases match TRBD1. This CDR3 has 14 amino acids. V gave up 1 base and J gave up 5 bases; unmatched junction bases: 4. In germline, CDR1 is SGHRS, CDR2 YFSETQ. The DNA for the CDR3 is TGCGCCAGCAGCTTGACAGGGGGACGTTATGGCTACACCTTC. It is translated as CASSLTGGRYGYTF. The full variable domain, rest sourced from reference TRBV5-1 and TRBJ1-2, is KAGVTQTPRYLIKTRGQQVTLSCSPISGHRSVSWYQQTPGQGLQFLFEYFSETQRNKGNFPGRFSGRQFSNSRSEMNVSTLELGDSALYLCASSLTGGRYGYTFGSGTRLTVV.